Detailed here is one T cell receptor beta chain. The entry originates in a study of blood T cell repertoires in COVID-19. Study-wide background: The samples span acute and convalescent COVID-19 from the United States, Italy and Spain.

How the authors handled the data: Nucleated cell counts were estimated from reference gene primer amplification. Method: immunoSEQ multiplex PCR; TCRdb's copy keeps in-frame clones and lacks some. From that table come the V and J calls and clone size; the DNA was used to work out D and trimming. The sample yields hundreds of thousands of clones, around 84% seen once. The study recruited people aged about 18 to 95 years across roughly 25 US areas. Individuals in the exposed group had encountered a COVID-19 case within 2 weeks preceding study entry. This CDR3 spans 14 amino acids. CDR1 is LNHDA and CDR2 is SQIVND in the germline V gene (reference sequence). The V gene lost 0 bases and the J gene lost 6 bases, with 9 bases spanning the gap.

V is TRBV19 and J is TRBJ1-5, with no clear D. The clonotype comes from a man in his forties who had been exposed to COVID-19. The sequenced sample consisted of PBMCs or T cells enriched from blood (not recorded which). The CDR3 sequence is CASSIDLRGQPQHF. As DNA, the CDR3 is TGTGCCAGTAGTATAGATCTTCGCGGTCAGCCCCAGCATTTT.